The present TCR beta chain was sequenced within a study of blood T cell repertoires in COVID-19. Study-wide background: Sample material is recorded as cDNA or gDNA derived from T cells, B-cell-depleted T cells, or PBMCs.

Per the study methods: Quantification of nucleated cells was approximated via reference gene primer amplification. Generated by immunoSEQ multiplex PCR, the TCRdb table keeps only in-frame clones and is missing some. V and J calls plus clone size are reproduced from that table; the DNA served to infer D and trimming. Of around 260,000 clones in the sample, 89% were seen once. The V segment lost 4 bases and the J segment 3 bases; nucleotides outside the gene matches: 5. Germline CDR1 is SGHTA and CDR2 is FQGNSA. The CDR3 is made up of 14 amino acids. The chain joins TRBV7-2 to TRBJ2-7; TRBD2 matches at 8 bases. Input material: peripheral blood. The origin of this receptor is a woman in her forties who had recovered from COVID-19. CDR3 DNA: TGTGCCAGCAGCTCTGCCGGGACTAGCTACGAGCAGTACTTC. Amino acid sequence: CASSSAGTSYEQYF.